These T cell receptor beta chains were read from a single sample in a study of blood T cell repertoires in COVID-19. Assay used: immunoSEQ multiplex PCR; TCRdb lists only in-frame clones, some missing. In the table there are roughly 20,000 clones, more than 75% of which are singletons. Sequenced input: peripheral blood. All receptors come from a human donor with active COVID-19. The donor label of this sample is uncertain. CDR3s include the opening cysteine and the closing phenylalanine or tryptophan. The D gene is left open where the match is weak. Clone size is given for some rows only: seen once, a few or many times, or a class if the clone is expanded.

DNA: TGCGCCAGCAGCCAAGTTGGTCAACAGATCAATCAGCCCCAGCATTTT; CDR3: CASSQVGQQINQPQHF; V: TRBV4-1; D: .; size: .; J: TRBJ1-5
DNA: TGTGCCAGCAGCTTGGAACCCCCCACAGGGGGCAACACTCAGCCCCAGCATTTT; CDR3: CASSLEPPTGGNTQPQHF; V: TRBV5-4; D: TRBD1; size: .; J: TRBJ1-5
DNA: TGTGCCAGCAGCCGGGACGGACTAGCGGACTACGAGCAGTACTTC; CDR3: CASSRDGLADYEQYF; V: TRBV4-2; D: TRBD2; size: .; J: TRBJ2-7
DNA: TGCGCCAGCAGCCGAGGACAGGGGCCCCGCACTGAAGCTTTCTTT; CDR3: CASSRGQGPRTEAFF; V: TRBV4-1; D: TRBD1; size: few; J: TRBJ1-1
DNA: TGTGCCAGCAGCACGGGACTAGCGGGCAGCTCCTACAATGAGCAGTTCTTC; CDR3: CASSTGLAGSSYNEQFF; V: TRBV7-9; D: TRBD2; size: .; J: TRBJ2-1
DNA: TGCGCCAGCAGCCAAAGGGAGGGGATCCCCTACAATGAGCAGTTCTTC; CDR3: CASSQREGIPYNEQFF; V: TRBV4-1; D: TRBD2; size: .; J: TRBJ2-1
DNA: TGTGCCAGCAGCTTCCTAGGACTAGCGGGCGGGGAGACCCAGTACTTC; CDR3: CASSFLGLAGGETQYF; V: TRBV7-3; D: TRBD2; size: .; J: TRBJ2-5
DNA: TGTGCCAGCAGCTTGCAGGGTGCCTCGGACTACGAGCAGTACTTC; CDR3: CASSLQGASDYEQYF; V: TRBV7-2; D: .; size: .; J: TRBJ2-7
DNA: TGTGCCAGCAGCTTATCTCAGGGATTCACAGATACGCAGTATTTT; CDR3: CASSLSQGFTDTQYF; V: TRBV7-3; D: .; size: .; J: TRBJ2-3
DNA: TGTGCCAGCAGCCAAGATCAATATCAGCCCCAGCATTTT; CDR3: CASSQDQYQPQHF; V: TRBV4-2; D: .; size: .; J: TRBJ1-5
DNA: TGTGCCAGCAGCGGGACACGAGCAACTAATGAAAAACTGTTTTTT; CDR3: CASSGTRATNEKLFF; V: TRBV11-3; D: .; size: .; J: TRBJ1-4
DNA: TGTGCCAGCAGTCCGGGGGAGCTCCCTCCCGGGGAGCTGTTTTTT; CDR3: CASSPGELPPGELFF; V: TRBV9; D: .; size: .; J: TRBJ2-2
DNA: TGTGCCAGCAGCCCGCGAACGGGAGGGGGTTACAATGAGCAGTTCTTC; CDR3: CASSPRTGGGYNEQFF; V: TRBV5-8; D: TRBD2; size: once; J: TRBJ2-1
DNA: TGTGCCAGCAGCCATAGCGGGGGGGCAGAGACCCAGTACTTC; CDR3: CASSHSGGAETQYF; V: TRBV3-1/TRBV3-2; D: TRBD2; size: .; J: TRBJ2-5
DNA: TGTGCCAGCAGGCGGGATTTACGAGATACGCAGTATTTT; CDR3: CASRRDLRDTQYF; V: TRBV6-5; D: .; size: .; J: TRBJ2-3
DNA: TGTGCCAGCAGCGGGCCGGGAGCGGGGCTTTCCTACAATGAGCAGTTCTTC; CDR3: CASSGPGAGLSYNEQFF; V: TRBV5-4; D: TRBD2; size: .; J: TRBJ2-1
DNA: TGTGCCAGCAGCCTATACTCGTCGGGGGAGCCGAACTTC; CDR3: CASSLYSSGEPNF; V: TRBV7-2; D: .; size: .; J: TRBJ2-5
DNA: TGCGCCAGCAGCTTGGGGGACAGGGCCTCCGGGGAGCTGTTTTTT; CDR3: CASSLGDRASGELFF; V: TRBV5-1; D: TRBD1; size: .; J: TRBJ2-2
DNA: TGTGCCAGTAGCGGAAGGTACAATGAGCAGTTCTTC; CDR3: CASSGRYNEQFF; V: TRBV6-5; D: .; size: .; J: TRBJ2-1
DNA: TGCAGTGCTGGCCAGGGCTATGGCTACACCTTC; CDR3: CSAGQGYGYTF; V: TRBV20-1; D: .; size: .; J: TRBJ1-2
DNA: TGTGCCAGTCAGGGGTACACTGAAGCTTTCTTT; CDR3: CASQGYTEAFF; V: TRBV12-3/TRBV12-4; D: .; size: .; J: TRBJ1-1
DNA: TGCGCCAGCAGCTTGGCAGTGGGCGGAAACACCATATATTTT; CDR3: CASSLAVGGNTIYF; V: TRBV5-1; D: .; size: .; J: TRBJ1-3
DNA: TGCGCCAGCAGCCTTTCCCACAGGGCAGATCAGCCCCAGCATTTT; CDR3: CASSLSHRADQPQHF; V: TRBV4-3; D: .; size: .; J: TRBJ1-5
DNA: TGTGCCAGCAGCCTCGGACTTCAAAGCTCCTACGAGCAGTACTTC; CDR3: CASSLGLQSSYEQYF; V: TRBV7-3; D: .; size: .; J: TRBJ2-7
DNA: TGTGCCAGCAGCTTGCCAGGGGATACGCAGTATTTT; CDR3: CASSLPGDTQYF; V: TRBV7-2; D: .; size: .; J: TRBJ2-3
DNA: TGTGCCAGCAGTGAAGTAACCGGGAGCACTGAAGCTTTCTTT; CDR3: CASSEVTGSTEAFF; V: TRBV2; D: .; size: .; J: TRBJ1-1
DNA: TGTGCCAGCAGCTTAGTATCGGGTAGCGGGAGGGATCCCTACGAGCAGTACTTC; CDR3: CASSLVSGSGRDPYEQYF; V: TRBV11-3; D: TRBD2; size: .; J: TRBJ2-7
DNA: TGCGCCAGCAGTGCAATCGGGGCCAACGTCCTGACTTTC; CDR3: CASSAIGANVLTF; V: TRBV10-2; D: .; size: .; J: TRBJ2-6
DNA: TGTGCCAGCAGCATCGGACTAGCGGGAGGGGTAGATGAGCAGTTCTTC; CDR3: CASSIGLAGGVDEQFF; V: TRBV11-3; D: TRBD2; size: .; J: TRBJ2-1
DNA: TGTGCCAGCAGCTTGCATCGAGGTCTAGCCGCCGCCGGGGAGCTGTTTTTT; CDR3: CASSLHRGLAAAGELFF; V: TRBV5-5; D: .; size: .; J: TRBJ2-2
DNA: TGTGCCACCAGCAGAATAACAGGGGTGGGTAATGAGCAGTTCTTC; CDR3: CATSRITGVGNEQFF; V: TRBV15; D: TRBD1; size: few; J: TRBJ2-1
DNA: TGTGCCAGTAGTGACCCGGTGGGACAGCACTATGGCTACACCTTC; CDR3: CASSDPVGQHYGYTF; V: TRBV19; D: TRBD1; size: once; J: TRBJ1-2
DNA: TGTGCCAGCTCGCTAAGCACGGGACTAGCGGAGCATACGCAGTATTTT; CDR3: CASSLSTGLAEHTQYF; V: TRBV18; D: TRBD2; size: .; J: TRBJ2-3
DNA: TGTGCCAGCTCACAAGGGACAGGGAGCTCCTACGAGCAGTACTTC; CDR3: CASSQGTGSSYEQYF; V: TRBV18; D: TRBD1; size: .; J: TRBJ2-7
DNA: TGTGCCAGCAGTGAAGCCTGGACTACCTCCTACGAGCAGTACTTC; CDR3: CASSEAWTTSYEQYF; V: TRBV6-1; D: .; size: .; J: TRBJ2-7
DNA: TGTGCCAGCAGAGGACGGGGGATCGGTGGCTACACCTTC; CDR3: CASRGRGIGGYTF; V: TRBV6-5; D: .; size: .; J: TRBJ1-2
DNA: TGCGCCAGCAGCCCCTTTCAGGGAAGTAACACTGAAGCTTTCTTT; CDR3: CASSPFQGSNTEAFF; V: TRBV5-1; D: .; size: .; J: TRBJ1-1
DNA: TGTGCCAGCAGCGAGACAGGGGGCACTGAAGCTTTCTTT; CDR3: CASSETGGTEAFF; V: TRBV7-9; D: TRBD1; size: .; J: TRBJ1-1
DNA: TGTGCCAGTAGTATAGGGGGGGGCGAGTACGAGCAGTACTTC; CDR3: CASSIGGGEYEQYF; V: TRBV19; D: .; size: once; J: TRBJ2-7
DNA: TGTGCCAGCAGCTCCCCATTGGATACGCAGTATTTT; CDR3: CASSSPLDTQYF; V: TRBV5-4; D: .; size: .; J: TRBJ2-3
DNA: TGCGCCAGCAGTGCGATTGAGACACCCGACCTCACAGATACGCAGTATTTT; CDR3: CASSAIETPDLTDTQYF; V: TRBV10-1; D: .; size: .; J: TRBJ2-3
DNA: TGTGCCAGCAGCCCGGGGACAGGGCGGTTCGAGACCCAGTACTTC; CDR3: CASSPGTGRFETQYF; V: TRBV5-4; D: TRBD1; size: .; J: TRBJ2-5
DNA: TGTGCCACCAGTGATCCGAGGAGCGGGAGCGCGTCCAATGAGCAGTTCTTC; CDR3: CATSDPRSGSASNEQFF; V: TRBV24-1; D: TRBD2; size: .; J: TRBJ2-1